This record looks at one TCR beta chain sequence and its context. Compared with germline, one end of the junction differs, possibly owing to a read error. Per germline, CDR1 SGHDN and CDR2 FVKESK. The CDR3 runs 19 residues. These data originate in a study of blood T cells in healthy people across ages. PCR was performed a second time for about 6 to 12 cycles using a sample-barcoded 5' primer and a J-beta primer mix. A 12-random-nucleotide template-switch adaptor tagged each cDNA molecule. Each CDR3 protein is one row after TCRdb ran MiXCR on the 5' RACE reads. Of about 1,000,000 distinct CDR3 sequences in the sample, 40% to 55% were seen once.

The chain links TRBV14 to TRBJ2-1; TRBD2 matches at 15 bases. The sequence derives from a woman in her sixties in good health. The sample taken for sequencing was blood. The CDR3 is CAGSQGLAGGRWSYNEQFF. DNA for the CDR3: TGTGCCGGCAGCCAGGGACTAGCGGGAGGACGTTGGTCCTACAATGAGCAGTTCTTC.